This T cell receptor beta chain emerged from a study of cytomegalovirus exposure and HLA in healthy donors. 60 Vbeta and 13 Jbeta primers were used in PCR. The repertoire was sequenced with immunoSEQ multiplex PCR; TCRdb's copy has only in-frame clones and lacks some. The table shows roughly 180,000 clones, with over 65% occurring only once. The CDR3 is made up of 13 amino acids. V trimming: 4 bases; J trimming: 6 bases; junction bases outside the gene matches: 4. The germline V gene has CDR1 KGHSH and CDR2 LQKENI. This clone came up a few times. The chain couples TRBV18 to TRBJ2-7; the match to TRBD1 covers 9 bases. The sequence was collected from an older woman in good health and CMV-seropositive. The sequenced sample was PBMCs. Written as DNA, the CDR3 is TGTGCCAGCTCACGGGACAGGGAGCGCGAGCAGTACTTC. It translates to CASSRDREREQYF.